This passage covers 20 T cell receptor beta chains from one sample sequenced in a study of CD8+CD57+ T cells in acquired aplastic anemia (dated by TCRdb to the late 2010s). The patients picked for sequencing were ones in whom flow cytometry had shown an expansion of CD8+CD57+ cells. For sequencing, an Illumina HiSeq 2000 was employed. Profiling of TCR beta VDJ combinations and CDR3 sequences used genomic DNA as the template. In TCRdb, the public reads were trimmed at Q25 with fastp and aligned with MiXCR, with productive beta chains retained. Every entry covers one CDR3 protein and lists the most common genes and DNA from its rows. The sample has more than 150,000 distinct CDR3 sequences on record, almost 50% of them singletons. Roughly 13% of the sample is taken by the ten largest. The sample was sorted CD4+, CD8+, or CD8+CD57+ T cells (not recorded which) from PBMCs. The source of these receptors is a human donor with aplastic anemia.

The chain joins TRBV2 to TRBJ2-4, with TRBD2 matching over 8 bases. Germline V lookup: CDR1 SNHLY, CDR2 FYNNEI. The V segment lost 2 bases and the J segment 16 bases; nucleotides outside the gene matches: 7. The CDR3 is 12 residues long. In DNA, the CDR3 is TGTGCCAGCAGTGAACGGGGGGGAATCCTCTACTTC. Translation gives CASSERGGILYF.

The table lists this clonotype with many counts. Here the CDR3 reads CASSFTGGEYGYTF. As DNA, the CDR3 is TGTGCCAGCAGCTTTACAGGGGGCGAGTATGGCTACACCTTC. The V and J genes are TRBV7-9 and TRBJ1-2; 9 bases agree with TRBD1. Germline CDR1 reads SEHNR; CDR2 reads FQNEAQ (reference sequence). V was clipped by 3 bases and J by 5 bases; unmatched bases: 4. The CDR3 length is 14 residues.

The rearrangement joins TRBV20-1 to TRBJ1-1; 10 nucleotides match TRBD1. V lost 3 bases, J lost 4 bases, and 8 bases stayed unmatched. This CDR3 has 15 residues. The germline V gene has CDR1 DFQATT and CDR2 SNEGSKA (reference sequence). CDR3 region: CSASEGTGAGTEAFF. Written as DNA, the CDR3 is TGCAGTGCTAGCGAGGGGACAGGGGCAGGCACTGAAGCTTTCTTT.

This clonotype was found many times. The rearrangement joins TRBV5-1 to TRBJ2-7, with a tentative D call TRBD1 (5 bases). Germline loops: CDR1 SGHRS, CDR2 YFSETQ. Trimming removed 0 bases at V and 7 bases at J, with 14 bases between. The CDR3 contains 14 residues. In nucleotides, the CDR3 is TGCGCCAGCAGCTTGGGGGCAGGGTTGTATGAGCAGTACTTC. Translation: CASSLGAGLYEQYF.

This clonotype has just a few counts. A much larger clone lies one base from this, so it may be a read error. The chain uses TRBV9 and TRBJ1-6; D uncertain. The CDR3 extends over 14 amino acids. Per the germline V gene, CDR1 is SGDLS and CDR2 is YYNGEE. V lost 3 bases and J lost 11, with 15 bases in between. The CDR3 protein is CASSDQPGNPPLHF. CDR3 coding DNA: TGTGCCAGCAGCGATCAGCCCGGGAATCCACCCCTCCACTTT.

The chain joins TRBV20-1 to TRBJ2-7, with no clear D. CDR3 size: 14 residues. Trimming removed 2 bases at V and 2 bases at J, with 13 bases between. Per germline, CDR1 DFQATT and CDR2 SNEGSKA (reference sequence). CDR3: CSARRLDATYEQYF. The CDR3 region has the DNA TGCAGTGCTAGACGGCTAGACGCAACCTACGAGCAGTACTTC.

In its sample, this clonotype was seen many times. This CDR3 is CASSTDRVGTGELFF. The CDR3, as DNA: TGCGCCAGCAGCACGGACAGGGTAGGGACCGGGGAGCTGTTTTTT. The J gene is TRBJ2-2, the V gene TRBV5-1, with 8 positions matching TRBD1. This CDR3 has 15 amino acids. Germline V gene sequence: CDR1 SGHRS, CDR2 YFSETQ. The V segment lost 4 bases and the J segment 5 bases; nucleotides outside the gene matches: 7.

This clonotype was detected ten times or more. This chain uses TRBV7-2 with TRBJ1-6; D is ambiguous. The CDR3 spans 15 residues. Trimming left V 5 bases short and J 5 bases short, with 13 bases between. CDR1 and CDR2 (germline): SGHTA, FQGNSA. The CDR3 sequence is CASSPGRTDNSPLHF. The CDR3, as DNA: TGTGCCAGCAGCCCCGGCCGGACGGATAATTCACCCCTCCACTTT.

Worth noting for this clonotype: At one end, the junction sequence differs from germline, possibly due to a read error. The chain carries TRBV4-1 and TRBJ2-3; D is perhaps TRBD1 or TRBD2 (5 bases each). The V gene's germline CDR1 is MGHRA and CDR2 YSYEKL. The CDR3 totals 16 residues. The chain's CDR3 is CASRPRIAGSTGTQYF. In DNA form, the CDR3 reads TGCGCCAGCAGGCCAAGAATTGCGGGCTCCACAGGTACGCAGTATTTT.

V gene TRBV3-1 combines with J gene TRBJ2-7; 10 nucleotides align to TRBD1. The CDR3 is 16 residues long. Germline loops: CDR1 LGHDT, CDR2 YNNKEL (reference sequence). V shed 4 bases, J shed 2 bases, and the junction held 8 bases outside the gene matches. The CDR3 sequence is CASSPVDRGPTYEQYF. CDR3 DNA sequence: TGTGCCAGCAGCCCCGTCGACAGGGGGCCCACCTACGAGCAGTACTTC.

This clonotype was detected only a few times. The chain links TRBV24-1 to TRBJ2-1; D uncertain. Between the trimmed V and J ends, which lost 4 bases and 4 bases, there was a span of 4 bases. Looked up from germline, CDR1 is KGHDR and CDR2 is SFDVKD. The CDR3 spans 12 residues. The CDR3 reads CATSDQYNEQFF. DNA for the CDR3: TGTGCCACCAGTGACCAATACAATGAGCAGTTCTTC.

The V call is TRBV20-1, the J call TRBJ2-5; a possible D gene is TRBD2 (6 bases). Trimming cost V 6 bases and J 3 bases, with 14 bases left between them. Germline V gene data show CDR1 as DFQATT and CDR2 as SNEGSKA (reference sequence). The CDR3 has 13 residues. The CDR3 nucleotides are TGCAGTGCGCCGAACGCGGGGAAAGAGACCCAGTACTTC. As protein: CSAPNAGKETQYF.

The CDR3 loop is CAKPRDRGSYEQYF. In nucleotides, the CDR3 is TGTGCCAAGCCCCGGGACAGGGGTTCCTACGAGCAGTACTTC. The chain uses TRBV19 and TRBJ2-7; 10 bases are shared with TRBD1. Unmatched junction bases numbered 7, after V lost 10 bases and J lost 1 base. CDR1 is LNHDA and CDR2 is SQIVND in the germline V gene (reference sequence). This CDR3 contains 14 residues. Variable domain in full (rest from reference TRBV19 and TRBJ2-7): DGGITQSPKYLFRKEGQNVTLSCEQNLNHDAMYWYRQDPGQGLRLIYYSQIVNDFQKGDIAEGYSVSREKKESFPLTVTSAQKNPTAFYLCAKPRDRGSYEQYFGPGTRLTVT.

This clonotype was counted between two and nine times. The chain employs TRBV10-2 and TRBJ2-3; D not resolved. CDR1 and CDR2 (germline): WSHSY, SAAADI. Trimming cost V 10 bases and J 7 bases, with 9 bases left between them. The CDR3 totals 10 residues. Here the CDR3 reads CATLGNTQYF. The CDR3 nucleotides are TGCGCCACGTTGGGGAATACGCAGTATTTT.

This clonotype was counted many times. The chain recombines TRBV19 with TRBJ1-3; perhaps TRBD1 as D (5 bases). Germline V gene sequence: CDR1 LNHDA, CDR2 SQIVND (reference sequence). Trimming cost V 9 bases and J 1 base, with 13 bases left between them. This CDR3 has 14 residues. The CDR3: CASGARGSGNTIYF. The CDR3 DNA follows: TGTGCCAGCGGGGCGAGGGGATCTGGAAACACCATATATTTT.

The rearrangement uses TRBV12-3 or TRBV12-4 and TRBJ2-7; D unclear. Trimming stripped 6 bases from V and 2 bases from J, with 8 bases between. The CDR3 runs to 12 residues. The CDR3 DNA sequence: TGTGCCAGCAGCCGAGCCGCCTACGAGCAGTACTTC. Its translation: CASSRAAYEQYF.

Many counts were recorded for this clonotype. V gene TRBV12-3 or TRBV12-4 combines with J gene TRBJ2-7; no clear D gene. Trimming removed 3 bases from V and 2 bases from J, with 11 bases in between. The CDR3 has 14 amino acids. Written as DNA, the CDR3 is TGTGCCAGCAGTTTTTCGGCCTCAACCTACGAGCAGTACTTC. This gives the protein CASSFSASTYEQYF.

The rearrangement uses TRBV15 and TRBJ2-3; D remains ambiguous. V lost 1 base and J lost 2, with 7 bases in between. The CDR3 runs 14 residues. Germline CDR1 LNHNV, CDR2 YYDKDF (reference sequence). The CDR3 reads CATSRVSHTDTQYF. In nucleotides, the CDR3 is TGTGCCACCAGCAGAGTCTCCCACACAGATACGCAGTATTTT.

The chain carries TRBV4-2 and TRBJ1-2; TRBD1 is a possible D gene (5 bases). CDR1 and CDR2 from the germline V gene are LGHNA and YNFKEQ. V lost 0 bases and J lost 3, with 14 bases in between. This CDR3 spans 16 amino acids. CDR3 protein: CASSQDGADRHYGYTF. The CDR3 region has the DNA TGTGCCAGCAGCCAAGATGGGGCAGATCGGCACTATGGCTACACCTTC.

The chain joins TRBV5-1 to TRBJ2-3, with 11 bases matching TRBD2. The germline CDR1 and CDR2 sequences are SGHRS and YFSETQ. V lost 5 bases, J lost 2 bases, and 7 bases stayed unmatched. CDR3 length: 16 amino acids. The CDR3 bases are TGCGCCAGCAGTCGGGGGACTAGCGGACTCACAGATACGCAGTATTTT. This encodes CASSRGTSGLTDTQYF.